The 18 T cell receptor beta chains presented below share a single source sample, sequenced in a study of long-term antiretroviral therapy in people with HIV. Investigators performed immunoSEQ version v3.0 at survey level. The protocol was immunoSEQ multiplex PCR, while the TCRdb copy is restricted to in-frame clones and leaves out a portion. This table has tens of thousands of clones, roughly 95% appearing once. The sample was unsorted PBMCs, taken 6.3 years after starting antiretroviral therapy. The origin of the receptors is a man aged 30 to 45 with HIV.

The gene calls are TRBV7-2 and TRBJ2-5; 10 nucleotides line up with TRBD1. The germline CDR1 and CDR2 sequences are SGHTA and FQGNSA. J was trimmed by 3 bases and V by 1 base; bases with no gene match: 8. CDR3 length: 17 amino acids. The CDR3 DNA reads TGTGCCAGCAGCTTAGGAAACCCAGGACAGGGGGAAGAGACCCAGTACTTC. It encodes CASSLGNPGQGEETQYF.

The chain recombines TRBV19 with TRBJ1-5; D is uncertain. This CDR3 is 15 amino acids long. The V end was cut by 2 bases, the J end by 0 bases, with 8 bases between. Germline lookup yields CDR1 LNHDA and CDR2 SQIVND (reference sequence). The CDR3 reads CASSISRYSNQPQHF. The CDR3, as DNA: TGTGCCAGTAGTATAAGTAGGTATAGCAATCAGCCCCAGCATTTT.

This chain uses TRBV5-1 with TRBJ2-2, with no clear D. Germline V CDR1 and CDR2: SGHRS, YFSETQ. Trimming removed 2 bases from V and 3 bases from J, with 8 bases in between. The CDR3 has 14 amino acids. CDR3 nucleotide sequence: TGCGCCAGCAGCTTCCGGCCGGACACCGGGGAGCTGTTTTTT. This sequence encodes CASSFRPDTGELFF.

V usage is TRBV28 and J usage is TRBJ2-3; D gene unclear. The V end was cut by 4 bases, the J end by 2 bases, with 4 bases between. The V gene's germline CDR1 is MDHEN and CDR2 SYDVKM. CDR3 length: 12 residues. The CDR3 sequence is CASSSYTDTQYF. The CDR3 coding sequence is TGTGCCAGCAGTTCTTACACAGATACGCAGTATTTT.

The chain has TRBV16 and TRBJ1-5; TRBD1 matches at 12 bases. Germline-derived CDR1 and CDR2 are KGHSY and FQNENV. After removal of 1 base from V and 6 bases from J, the junction contained 7 bases not matched to a gene. The CDR3 loop spans 17 amino acids. CDR3 sequence (DNA): TGTGCCAGCAGCCAATTAGCCGGGACAGGGGGCTTTCAGCCCCAGCATTTT. It yields the protein CASSQLAGTGGFQPQHF.

This chain connects TRBV7-9 to TRBJ1-4; TRBD1 might be the D (6 bases). Per the germline V gene, CDR1 is SEHNR and CDR2 is FQNEAQ (reference sequence). The CDR3 has 14 residues. The V end was cut by 1 base, the J end by 7 bases, with 10 bases between. CDR3 sequence: CASSLGGAGEKLFF. The CDR3 bases are TGTGCCAGCAGCTTAGGGGGGGCTGGTGAAAAACTGTTTTTT. The full variable domain, completed using reference TRBV7-9 and TRBJ1-4, is DTGVSQNPRHKITKRGQNVTFRCDPISEHNRLYWYRQTLGQGPEFLTYFQNEAQLEKSRLLSDRFSAERPKGSFSTLEIQRTEQGDSAMYLCASSLGGAGEKLFFGSGTQLSVL.

The chain carries TRBV5-4 and TRBJ2-3; TRBD2 agrees at 9 bases. CDR3 length: 15 amino acids. Trimming removed 0 bases from V and 4 bases from J; junction bases left unmatched: 3. The germline V gene has CDR1 SGHNT and CDR2 YYREEE (reference sequence). The CDR3 reads CASSLEAGGADTQYF. CDR3 DNA sequence: TGTGCCAGCAGCTTGGAAGCGGGAGGCGCAGATACGCAGTATTTT.

CDR3 in amino acids: CATSHAENEQFF. The CDR3 coding sequence is TGTGCCACCAGCCATGCAGAAAATGAGCAGTTCTTC. The chain carries TRBV15 and TRBJ2-1; no clear D. Germline assignment: CDR1 LNHNV and CDR2 YYDKDF (reference sequence). The CDR3 length is 12 residues. V lost 5 bases and J lost 7, with 9 bases in between.

The chain carries TRBV2 and TRBJ1-5; 7 bases are shared with TRBD1. J was trimmed by 2 bases and V by 1 base; bases with no gene match: 5. The CDR3 totals 16 residues. In germline, CDR1 is SNHLY, CDR2 FYNNEI. CDR3 sequence: CASSEVHRGGNQPQHF. The CDR3 DNA sequence: TGTGCCAGCAGTGAAGTCCACAGGGGAGGCAATCAGCCCCAGCATTTT.

The chain has TRBV7-2 and TRBJ1-2; D possibly corresponds to TRBD1 (5 bases). Germline lookup yields CDR1 SGHTA and CDR2 FQGNSA. V was cut by 1 base and J by 7 bases, with 16 bases left in between. This CDR3 spans 15 amino acids. CDR3 residues: CASSLVYFREGGYTF. The CDR3 DNA reads as TGTGCCAGCAGCTTAGTCTACTTCAGGGAGGGTGGCTACACCTTC.

The chain couples TRBV5-1 to TRBJ2-3; perhaps TRBD2 as D (6 bases). V dropped 3 bases and J dropped 1 base, with 9 bases sitting between them. There are 14 residues in the CDR3. Germline V CDR1 and CDR2: SGHRS, YFSETQ. Here the CDR3 reads CASSSGLRTDTQYF. The CDR3 coding sequence is TGCGCCAGCAGCTCGGGACTCCGCACAGATACGCAGTATTTT.

This rearrangement joins TRBV19 to TRBJ2-7, with D possibly TRBD2 on 6 matching bases. V lost 3 bases and J 0 bases, leaving 15 bases between the germline ends. In germline, CDR1 is LNHDA, CDR2 SQIVND (reference sequence). The CDR3 has 16 residues. This chain's CDR3 is CASSIFGGTSSYEQYF. As DNA, the CDR3 is TGTGCCAGTAGTATTTTTGGCGGGACGTCCTCCTACGAGCAGTACTTC.

This chain links TRBV5-5 with TRBJ1-1; unclear D gene. V gave up 2 bases and J gave up 4 bases, with 6 bases separating them. The CDR3 has 12 residues. In germline, CDR1 is SGHKS, CDR2 YYEKEE (reference sequence). CDR3 nucleotides: TGTGCCAGCAGCTTTGGCGGCACTGAAGCTTTCTTT. Translating it yields CASSFGGTEAFF. Full variable domain (outside the CDR3, taken from reference TRBV5-5 and TRBJ1-1): DAGVTQSPTHLIKTRGQQVTLRCSPISGHKSVSWYQQVLGQGPQFIFQYYEKEERGRGNFPDRFSARQFPNYSSELNVNALLLGDSALYLCASSFGGTEAFFGQGTRLTVV.

The rearrangement joins TRBV11-1 to TRBJ1-4, with 9 positions matching TRBD1. The V segment lost 5 bases and the J segment 3 bases; nucleotides outside the gene matches: 10. The germline V gene has CDR1 SGHAT and CDR2 FQDESV (reference sequence). The CDR3 is made up of 17 amino acids. The CDR3 here is CASSPRQGGSSNEKLFF. CDR3 nucleotides: TGTGCCAGCAGCCCGCGACAGGGGGGTTCGTCTAATGAAAAACTGTTTTTT.

The V gene is TRBV4-1, the J gene TRBJ2-7; 8 nucleotides line up with TRBD1. With 3 bases clipped from V and 2 bases from J, the junction kept 6 bases outside the gene matches. Germline lookup yields CDR1 MGHRA and CDR2 YSYEKL. The CDR3 has 15 amino acids. The CDR3 DNA reads as TGCGCCAGCAGCCATTCCTTGGGACAGGCCTACGAGCAGTACTTC. Protein sequence: CASSHSLGQAYEQYF.

The chain links TRBV6-5 to TRBJ2-3; possible D gene TRBD1, 6 bases. Trimming cost V 2 bases and J 5 bases, with 11 bases left between them. Germline V gives CDR1 MNHEY, CDR2 SVGAGI. The CDR3 contains 14 residues. CDR3 nucleotide sequence: TGTGCCAGCAGTTACGCTATACAGGGAGATACGCAGTATTTT. It codes for CASSYAIQGDTQYF.

V and J are TRBV7-9 and TRBJ1-4; 9 bases are a match to TRBD1. V dropped 5 bases and J dropped 5; count of bases not matched to a gene: 3. Germline V gene data show CDR1 as SEHNR and CDR2 as FQNEAQ (reference sequence). The CDR3 length is 14 residues. CDR3 loop: CASSRDRVNEKLFF. The DNA of the CDR3 is TGTGCCAGCAGCCGGGACAGGGTGAATGAAAAACTGTTTTTT.

The chain carries TRBV6-5 and TRBJ1-2; unclear D gene. V was shortened by 6 bases and J by 1 base, with 12 bases between the two germline ends. There are 14 residues in the CDR3. Germline CDR1 MNHEY, CDR2 SVGAGI. The CDR3 here is CASRPPSVNYGYTF. The CDR3 DNA reads as TGTGCCAGCAGGCCCCCTTCAGTTAACTATGGCTACACCTTC.